Shown below are 32 T cell receptor beta chains from a single sample sequenced in a study of blood T cell repertoires in COVID-19 (TCRdb year 2020). The library was prepared using the immunoSEQ multiplex PCR assay. TCRdb took over this immuneACCESS table, retaining in-frame rearrangements with V and J assigned. Such tables are incomplete; in checked studies, under half of the missing clones stem from an unresolved V gene, and the remainder is unexplained. Within this sample are 150,000 to 200,000 clones, with around 87% of them counted one time only. The top ten hold roughly 25% of the sample. The sequenced sample consisted of PBMCs or T cells enriched from blood (not recorded which). These receptors were taken from a woman in her 40s in a cohort exposed to, infected with or recovered from COVID-19 (not recorded which).

This chain connects TRBV11-3 to TRBJ2-1; tentative D call: TRBD2 (5 bases). CDR1 is SGHNT, CDR2 YENEEA, per germline. The CDR3 totals 13 residues. V lost 8 bases and J 7 bases, leaving 15 bases between the germline ends. As DNA, the CDR3 is TGTGCCAGCCTGGATCGGGATAGGAATGAGCAGTTCTTC. It yields the protein CASLDRDRNEQFF.

The chain couples TRBV9 to TRBJ1-4; D is perhaps TRBD1 (6 bases). V gave up 4 bases and J gave up 2 bases, with 12 bases separating them. Germline values: CDR1 SGDLS, CDR2 YYNGEE. This CDR3 is built from 15 residues. This CDR3 is CASSFTGTTNEKLFF. The CDR3 bases are TGTGCCAGCAGCTTCACAGGGACCACTAATGAAAAACTGTTTTTT.

A single count supports this clone. The rearrangement links TRBV14 to TRBJ2-1; TRBD2 matches 11 bases. The CDR3 covers 18 residues. V gave up 0 bases and J gave up 5 bases; unmatched junction bases: 9. The germline V gene encodes CDR1 SGHDN and CDR2 FVKESK. CDR3 DNA sequence: TGTGCCAGCAGCCAAGATATTAGCGGGAGGGCAGGAGACAATGAGCAGTTCTTC. Residues: CASSQDISGRAGDNEQFF.

The genes are TRBV28 and TRBJ1-2, with 7 nucleotides matching TRBD1. This CDR3 is built from 13 residues. The J segment lost 8 bases and the V segment lost 2 bases, leaving 5 bases of the junction unmatched. CDR1 is MDHEN, CDR2 SYDVKM, per germline. CDR3 residues: CASSLPTGAGYTF. For the CDR3, the DNA is TGTGCCAGCAGTTTACCTACAGGGGCCGGCTACACCTTC.

This clone was seen more than once but under ten times. The DNA is omitted, as the CDR3 cannot be located on it reliably, and the CDR3 follows TCRdb's listing. V is TRBV28 and J is TRBJ1-2; TRBD1, the table's D call, lacks a check against the DNA. The CDR3 spans 15 amino acids, including both terminal residues. Germline values: CDR1 MDHEN, CDR2 SYDVKM. This chain's CDR3 is CASSTSGQANYGYTF.

This clone was counted a single time. J is TRBJ2-3 and V is TRBV27; possible D gene TRBD2, 6 bases. The V end was cut by 5 bases, the J end by 4 bases, with 7 bases between. CDR1 is MNHEY and CDR2 is SMNVEV in the germline V gene (reference sequence). The CDR3 contains 12 residues. The CDR3 spells CASSPGADTQYF. CDR3 nucleotide sequence: TGTGCCAGCAGTCCGGGAGCAGATACGCAGTATTTT.

The CDR3 DNA sequence: TGTGCCACACAGGAGGGAGCAAGAAATCAGCCCCAGCATTTT. This codes for CATQEGARNQPQHF. The gene calls are TRBV24-1 and TRBJ1-5, with D maybe TRBD1 (5 bases). This CDR3 contains 14 residues. V was pared by 10 bases and J by 4 bases, with 16 bases between. CDR1 is KGHDR, CDR2 SFDVKD, per germline.

This clone was seen once. V usage is TRBV5-1 and J usage is TRBJ2-7; TRBD1 agrees at 7 bases. The CDR3 has 14 amino acids. Trimming cost V 4 bases and J 1 base; bases outside gene matches: 5. Germline V gene sequence: CDR1 SGHRS, CDR2 YFSETQ. CDR3 DNA: TGCGCCAGCAGCATGGGGACAGCTTCCTACGAGCAGTACTTC. As protein: CASSMGTASYEQYF.

This clone was recorded a few times. The chain has TRBV6-1 and TRBJ2-4; D might be TRBD2 (6 bases). The CDR3 is 15 amino acids. Germline V gene sequence: CDR1 MNHNS, CDR2 SASEGT. The V and J ends lost 3 bases and 6 bases respectively, with 15 bases between them. The CDR3 bases are TGTGCCAGCAGTGAGAATAGGGCGGGGATAAACATTCAGTACTTC. It codes for CASSENRAGINIQYF.

The rearrangement joins TRBV29-1 to TRBJ2-1; 7 nucleotides line up with TRBD1. CDR1 is SQVTM, CDR2 ANQGSEA, per germline. V was pared by 8 bases and J by 6 bases, with 7 bases of the junction left unmatched. The CDR3 totals 12 residues. The CDR3 spells CSLWGQPNEQFF. DNA of the CDR3: TGCAGCCTTTGGGGACAGCCCAATGAGCAGTTCTTC.

V usage is TRBV20-1 and J usage is TRBJ1-3; TRBD1 matches 8 bases. This CDR3 is 16 amino acids long. Germline CDR1 is DFQATT and CDR2 is SNEGSKA (reference sequence). Losses at the gene ends were 3 bases for V and 3 bases for J; bases not matched to a gene: 10. CDR3 region: CSASTWDRKGGNTIYF. The CDR3 DNA is TGCAGTGCTAGTACTTGGGACAGGAAAGGTGGAAACACCATATATTTT.

The genes are TRBV11-2 and TRBJ1-6; 8 bases match TRBD1. The ends lost 4 bases at V and 6 bases at J; junction bases unmatched: 5. Germline assignment: CDR1 SGHAT and CDR2 FQNNGV. This CDR3 is 15 amino acids long. In DNA form, the CDR3 reads TGTGCCAGCAGCTACCCTGGACAGGGTAATTCACCCCTCCACTTT. This translates into CASSYPGQGNSPLHF.

This chain uses TRBV7-8 with TRBJ2-1, with D uncertain. The CDR3 runs 13 residues. CDR1 is SGHVS and CDR2 is FQNEAQ in the germline V gene. Trimming stripped 1 base from V and 4 bases from J, with 5 bases between. DNA of the CDR3: TGTGCCAGCAGCTTAGGACTTTACAATGAGCAGTTCTTC. Residues: CASSLGLYNEQFF. Full variable domain (missing parts from reference TRBV7-8 and TRBJ2-1): GAGVSQSPRYKVAKRGQDVALRCDPISGHVSLFWYQQALGQGPEFLTYFQNEAQLDKSGLPSDRFFAERPEGSVSTLKIQRTQQEDSAVYLCASSLGLYNEQFFGPGTRLTVL.

The V gene is TRBV29-1, the J gene TRBJ2-3; tentatively, D is TRBD1 (5 bases). Trimming stripped 1 base from V and 3 bases from J, with 11 bases between. This CDR3 has 14 amino acids. Germline V gene data show CDR1 as SQVTM and CDR2 as ANQGSEA. The chain's CDR3 is CSVEGQGMTDTQYF. The CDR3 region has the DNA TGCAGCGTTGAAGGGCAGGGTATGACAGATACGCAGTATTTT.

The rearrangement joins TRBV10-2 to TRBJ1-1; 8 positions agree with TRBD1. V lost 5 bases and J lost 2; bases outside the gene matches: 4. The CDR3 is 14 amino acids. Germline V gene sequence: CDR1 WSHSY, CDR2 SAAADI. This chain's CDR3 is CASSWTGRNTEAFF. CDR3 DNA sequence: TGCGCCAGCAGTTGGACAGGGAGAAACACTGAAGCTTTCTTT.

CDR3 region: CASSLGARDTEAFF. The CDR3 DNA reads TGTGCCAGCAGCTTGGGGGCGCGGGACACTGAAGCTTTCTTT. The V and J genes are TRBV7-9 and TRBJ1-1, with a tentative D call TRBD1 (6 bases). This CDR3 comprises 14 residues. Germline lookup yields CDR1 SEHNR and CDR2 FQNEAQ (reference sequence). V was shortened by 3 bases and J by 3 bases, with 11 bases between the two germline ends.

The CDR3 region is CASSLRTDGGYTF. In DNA, the CDR3 is TGTGCCAGCAGTTTACGGACAGACGGTGGCTACACCTTC. V and J are TRBV12-3 or TRBV12-4 and TRBJ1-2; possible D gene TRBD1, 6 bases. The CDR3 runs to 13 residues. The V end lost 2 bases, the J end lost 7 bases, and 11 bases lay between the germline ends.

The chain is built from TRBV6-5 and TRBJ1-5; D is unclear. V was cut by 2 bases and J by 1 base, with 9 bases left in between. There are 15 residues in the CDR3. Germline CDR1 reads MNHEY; CDR2 reads SVGAGI. For the CDR3, the DNA is TGTGCCAGCAGTTACACCCGGTACAGCAATCAGCCCCAGCATTTT. The encoded protein is CASSYTRYSNQPQHF.

The genes are TRBV11-3 and TRBJ2-1; D might be TRBD1 (5 bases). The V end lost 0 bases, the J end lost 7 bases, and 16 bases lay between the germline ends. The CDR3 has 16 amino acids. CDR1 is SGHNT, CDR2 YENEEA, per germline. CDR3 in DNA: TGTGCCAGCAGCTTAGATTTTCTCAGGGTAAAGAATGAGCAGTTCTTC. This encodes CASSLDFLRVKNEQFF.

This sequence joins TRBV23-1 and TRBJ2-2, with D perhaps TRBD1 (5 bases). TRBV23-1 is known as an ORF, though its function is uncertain. CDR3 length equals 15 residues. The V and J ends lost 6 bases and 0 bases respectively, with 11 bases between them. As DNA, the CDR3 is TGCGCCAGCAGCCCGATGACAGCGAACACCGGGGAGCTGTTTTTT. Protein product: CASSPMTANTGELFF.

This chain links TRBV7-9 with TRBJ1-1, with 7 bases matching TRBD1. Germline-derived CDR1 and CDR2 are SEHNR and FQNEAQ (reference sequence). The junction had 22 bases not matched to a gene; V was cut back by 5 bases and J by 7 bases. CDR3 length: 18 residues. The CDR3 region is CASSPPRSLSTGMSEAFF. For the CDR3, the DNA is TGTGCCAGCAGCCCCCCACGGTCCCTCTCGACAGGGATGAGTGAAGCTTTCTTT.

The rearrangement joins TRBV14 to TRBJ1-1; D gene ambiguous. Germline lookup yields CDR1 SGHDN and CDR2 FVKESK. The CDR3 is 13 residues long. Trimming removed 1 base from V and 0 bases from J, with 3 bases in between. CDR3 region: CASSQVLNTEAFF. The DNA for the CDR3 is TGTGCCAGCAGCCAAGTCTTGAACACTGAAGCTTTCTTT.

The J gene is TRBJ1-6, the V gene TRBV9, with 7 bases lining up with TRBD1. From germline, CDR1 is SGDLS and CDR2 YYNGEE. This CDR3 region has 13 residues. V lost 10 bases to trimming and J lost 7 bases; unmatched junction nucleotides: 8. The CDR3 sequence: CAGSGGPNSPLHF. In DNA, the CDR3 is TGTGCCGGGTCAGGGGGTCCCAATTCACCCCTCCACTTT.

This clone appeared a single time. J is TRBJ2-5 and V is TRBV6-1; 10 nucleotides match TRBD2. There are 16 residues in the CDR3. J was trimmed by 7 bases and V by 4 bases; bases with no gene match: 12. Germline V gene lookup returns CDR1 MNHNS and CDR2 SASEGT. In nucleotides, the CDR3 is TGTGCCAGCAGTGCCACTAGCGGGGACCTACCAGGGACCCAGTACTTC. Amino acid sequence: CASSATSGDLPGTQYF.

This clone was counted a single time. The CDR3 coding sequence is TGTGCCAGCAGTGCTCAGACAGGGGGCGCCCCAGGTAGGGAGCAGTTCTTC. Translated: CASSAQTGGAPGREQFF. The chain joins TRBV25-1 to TRBJ2-1; TRBD1 aligns across 10 bases. The CDR3 covers 17 residues. Per the germline V gene, CDR1 is MGHDK and CDR2 is SYGVNS. V dropped 4 bases and J dropped 10; count of bases not matched to a gene: 16.

This chain uses TRBV6-5 with TRBJ1-2; 10 bases match TRBD1. V lost 2 bases to trimming and J lost 5 bases; unmatched junction nucleotides: 5. The CDR3 has 15 residues. CDR1 is MNHEY and CDR2 is SVGAGI in the germline V gene. The DNA for the CDR3 is TGTGCCAGCAGTTACGTGACAGGGGGCCGGTATGGCTACACCTTC. Translated: CASSYVTGGRYGYTF.

This chain joins TRBV7-9 and TRBJ2-7; TRBD2 is a possible D gene (5 bases). Per germline, CDR1 SEHNR and CDR2 FQNEAQ (reference sequence). V dropped 1 base and J dropped 0 bases, with 7 bases sitting between them. The CDR3 runs 14 residues. The CDR3 sequence: CASSLDTSSYEQYF. The CDR3 nucleotides read TGTGCCAGCAGCTTAGACACTAGCTCCTACGAGCAGTACTTC.

The gene calls are TRBV5-4 and TRBJ1-1; tentative D call: TRBD1 (5 bases). V shed 3 bases and J shed 0 bases, with 12 bases lying between them. The CDR3 loop spans 15 amino acids. Per the germline V gene, CDR1 is SGHNT and CDR2 is YYREEE (reference sequence). CDR3 nucleotide sequence: TGTGCCAGCAGCTCCGGAAGACAGATGAACACTGAAGCTTTCTTT. Protein sequence: CASSSGRQMNTEAFF.

This clone was found once. The rearrangement joins TRBV5-6 to TRBJ1-2; D is ambiguous. The CDR3 extends over 16 amino acids. V was shortened by 0 bases and J by 4 bases, with 16 bases between the two germline ends. Germline V gene lookup returns CDR1 SGHDT and CDR2 YYEEEE. The CDR3 DNA follows: TGTGCCAGCAGCTTGGGTGGGCAGACCTTTGGCTATGGCTACACCTTC. It codes for CASSLGGQTFGYGYTF.

The chain carries TRBV6-5 and TRBJ2-7; a weak D match, TRBD2 (5 bases). This CDR3 comprises 14 residues. Trimming removed 8 bases from V and 5 bases from J, with 19 bases in between. Germline V lookup: CDR1 MNHEY, CDR2 SVGAGI. In DNA, the CDR3 is TGTGCCAGCCACCAACCGGGGTCCCCCGACGAGCAGTACTTC. It encodes CASHQPGSPDEQYF.

The chain uses TRBV11-2 and TRBJ1-2, with D uncertain. The V end was cut by 2 bases, the J end by 0 bases, with 4 bases between. Germline CDR1 is SGHAT and CDR2 is FQNNGV. This CDR3 comprises 13 residues. The CDR3 loop reads CASSLSPNYGYTF. The CDR3 DNA is TGTGCCAGCAGCTTATCTCCTAACTATGGCTACACCTTC.

The chain couples TRBV7-6 to TRBJ1-1; no reliable D call. The CDR3 is made up of 13 amino acids. Germline CDR1 SGHVS, CDR2 FNYEAQ. The ends were cut back, 5 bases at V and 1 base at J, with 8 bases in the middle. As DNA, the CDR3 is TGTGCCAGCAGCCCACAAAAGAACACTGAAGCTTTCTTT. Translated, it gives CASSPQKNTEAFF. The variable domain in full, completed from reference TRBV7-6 and TRBJ1-1, reads GAGVSQSPRYKVTKRGQDVALRCDPISGHVSLYWYRQALGQGPEFLTYFNYEAQQDKSGLPNDRFSAERPEGSISTLTIQRTEQRDSAMYRCASSPQKNTEAFFGQGTRLTVV.